Below, 16 T cell receptor beta chains from the same sample are listed, as sequenced in a study of CD8 T cells in Susac syndrome. RNA totalling about 0.5 to 1 ug underwent reverse transcription with random hexamers. Each CDR3 protein is one row after TCRdb ran MiXCR on the immunoSEQ multiplex PCR reads. The profile shows roughly 200,000 distinct CDR3 sequences, approximately 95% of them singletons. Specimen: CD4+ T cells from PBMCs. All receptors come from a human donor with multiple sclerosis.

V gene TRBV30 combines with J gene TRBJ1-2; no clear D. This CDR3 region has 12 residues. Per germline, CDR1 GTSNPN and CDR2 SVGIG (reference sequence). Trimming left V 0 bases short and J 8 bases short, with 10 bases between. The CDR3 spells CAWSVAQRGYTF. The CDR3 DNA reads TGTGCCTGGAGTGTGGCACAGCGGGGCTACACCTTC.

The V and J genes are TRBV5-1 and TRBJ2-5; possible D gene TRBD1, 5 bases. Trimming took 6 bases from V and 5 from J, leaving 23 bases between them. From germline, CDR1 is SGHRS and CDR2 YFSETQ. This CDR3 contains 16 residues. The DNA of the CDR3 is TGCGCCAGCAAAAGTCAGAACAGGCCGGCCAGGGAGACCCAGTACTTC. Residues: CASKSQNRPARETQYF. Full variable domain (missing parts from reference TRBV5-1 and TRBJ2-5): KAGVTQTPRYLIKTRGQQVTLSCSPISGHRSVSWYQQTPGQGLQFLFEYFSETQRNKGNFPGRFSGRQFSNSRSEMNVSTLELGDSALYLCASKSQNRPARETQYFGPGTRLLVL.

The J gene is TRBJ2-7, the V gene TRBV12-3 or TRBV12-4, with 12 bases identical to TRBD2. Trimming took 5 bases from V and 2 from J; bases not matched to a gene: 13. The CDR3 is 18 residues long. The CDR3 sequence: CASSPVGLAGGSTYEQYF. Written as DNA, the CDR3 is TGTGCCAGCAGTCCCGTCGGGCTAGCGGGGGGGTCTACCTACGAGCAGTACTTC.

The V and J genes are TRBV10-3 and TRBJ1-2; no definite D call. This CDR3 is 11 amino acids long. CDR1 is ENHRY and CDR2 is SYGVKD in the germline V gene. The CDR3 sequence: CGSSPGSGYTF. Written as DNA, the CDR3 is TGTGGCTCAAGTCCGGGGTCTGGCTACACCTTC.

This rearrangement joins TRBV20-1 to TRBJ2-5, with D unresolved. V lost 1 base and J lost 2, with 5 bases in between. The CDR3 has 12 amino acids. Germline CDR1 is DFQATT and CDR2 is SNEGSKA (reference sequence). CDR3 bases: TGCAGTGCTAGAGCCTTGCAAGAGACCCAGTACTTC. Its translation is CSARALQETQYF.

The genes are TRBV5-1 and TRBJ1-1; D gene uncertain. The CDR3 consists of 13 residues. Trimming took off 0 bases at V and 5 bases at J, with 8 bases between the two ends. The germline V gene has CDR1 SGHRS and CDR2 YFSETQ. The CDR3 region is CASSLEGWTEAFF. The CDR3 DNA reads TGCGCCAGCAGCTTGGAAGGCTGGACTGAAGCTTTCTTT. Based on the CDR3 plus reference TRBV5-1 and TRBJ1-1, the full variable domain is KAGVTQTPRYLIKTRGQQVTLSCSPISGHRSVSWYQQTPGQGLQFLFEYFSETQRNKGNFPGRFSGRQFSNSRSEMNVSTLELGDSALYLCASSLEGWTEAFFGQGTRLTVV.

This chain connects TRBV15 to TRBJ2-7, with D perhaps TRBD1 or TRBD2 (5 bases each). CDR1 LNHNV and CDR2 YYDKDF come from the germline V gene (reference sequence). V gave up 5 bases and J gave up 0 bases, with 11 bases separating them. The CDR3 has 14 amino acids. The chain's CDR3 is CATSAGTDSYEQYF. The CDR3 DNA follows: TGTGCCACCAGCGCCGGGACGGACTCCTACGAGCAGTACTTC.

The rearrangement joins TRBV4-3 to TRBJ1-2; a possible D gene is TRBD1 (5 bases). V was trimmed by 1 base and J by 7 bases, leaving 16 bases between them. Germline CDR1 and CDR2: LGHNA and YSLEER. The CDR3 spans 15 residues. CDR3 sequence: CASSQGDRLDGGYTF. Here the CDR3 DNA reads TGCGCCAGCAGCCAAGGGGACCGGCTAGACGGTGGCTACACCTTC.

The chain employs TRBV15 and TRBJ1-5; 11 positions match TRBD1. The ends lost 2 bases at V and 2 bases at J; junction bases unmatched: 2. This CDR3 is built from 16 residues. Germline CDR1 LNHNV, CDR2 YYDKDF (reference sequence). CDR3 sequence: CATSRWDRGGNQPQHF. CDR3 DNA sequence: TGTGCCACCAGCAGATGGGACAGGGGGGGCAATCAGCCCCAGCATTTT.

This chain joins TRBV14 and TRBJ1-2; D remains unclear. Trimming stripped 3 bases from V and 4 bases from J, with 12 bases between. The CDR3 runs to 14 residues. CDR1 and CDR2 from the germline V gene are SGHDN and FVKESK. CDR3 region: CASSQGKGTYGYTF. In DNA form, the CDR3 reads TGTGCCAGCAGCCAGGGAAAAGGTACCTATGGCTACACCTTC.

The table lists this clonotype with a few counts. The chain has TRBV29-1 and TRBJ2-5, with TRBD2 as a possible D gene (6 bases). CDR3 length: 15 amino acids. CDR1 and CDR2 (germline): SQVTM, ANQGSEA. V was shortened by 6 bases and J by 7 bases, with 24 bases between the two germline ends. As DNA, the CDR3 is TGCAGCGTCCAGTCCGGAGGGGAAAAGCATGGGACCCAGTACTTC. Translated: CSVQSGGEKHGTQYF.

The chain links TRBV29-1 to TRBJ1-1, with 8 positions matching TRBD1. The CDR3 is 13 amino acids. Trimming at V came to 4 bases and at J to 5 bases, leaving 6 bases not matched to a gene. Per the germline V gene, CDR1 is SQVTM and CDR2 is ANQGSEA. The CDR3 DNA reads TGCAGCGTTGGGCAGGGGGCATGGACTGAAGCTTTCTTT. Amino acid sequence: CSVGQGAWTEAFF.

The chain has TRBV7-2 and TRBJ2-7; D not certain. Deletions cut 5 bases from V and 0 bases from J, with 11 bases between. CDR3 size: 14 residues. Per germline, CDR1 SGHTA and CDR2 FQGNSA. CDR3: CASSLDGNSYEQYF. The CDR3 DNA sequence: TGTGCCAGCAGCCTCGACGGAAACTCCTACGAGCAGTACTTC. The whole variable domain, filled in from reference TRBV7-2 and TRBJ2-7, reads GAGVSQSPSNKVTEKGKDVELRCDPISGHTALYWYRQSLGQGLEFLIYFQGNSAPDKSGLPSDRFSAERTGGSVSTLTIQRTQQEDSAVYLCASSLDGNSYEQYFGPGTRLTVT.

J is TRBJ2-2 and V is TRBV20-1, with D uncertain. V was cut by 6 bases and J by 0 bases, with 11 bases left in between. CDR1 DFQATT and CDR2 SNEGSKA come from the germline V gene (reference sequence). The CDR3 spans 14 residues. CDR3 residues: CSAGRGSNTGELFF. The CDR3 nucleotides read TGCAGTGCAGGACGAGGTTCGAACACCGGGGAGCTGTTTTTT.

This chain joins TRBV3-1 and TRBJ2-4; perhaps TRBD2 as D (7 bases). This CDR3 comprises 18 residues. The V gene lost 3 bases and the J gene lost 4 bases, with 22 bases spanning the gap. Per germline, CDR1 LGHDT and CDR2 YNNKEL (reference sequence). CDR3 protein: CASSHPEGGAAPKNIQYF. The DNA for the CDR3 is TGTGCCAGCAGCCACCCCGAGGGGGGGGCCGCCCCTAAAAACATTCAGTACTTC. Filled out from reference TRBV3-1 and TRBJ2-4, the complete variable domain reads DTAVSQTPKYLVTQMGNDKSIKCEQNLGHDTMYWYKQDSKKFLKIMFSYNNKELIINETVPNRFSPKSPDKAHLNLHINSLELGDSAVYFCASSHPEGGAAPKNIQYFGAGTRLSVL.

The table lists this clonotype with a count of one. The chain recombines TRBV20-1 with TRBJ2-1, with D possibly being TRBD1 (6 bases). The V end was cut by 3 bases, the J end by 5 bases, with 14 bases between. CDR3 size: 14 residues. Per germline, CDR1 DFQATT and CDR2 SNEGSKA (reference sequence). The CDR3 is CSARYRVTHNEQFF. CDR3 bases: TGCAGTGCTAGGTACAGGGTCACACACAATGAGCAGTTCTTC.